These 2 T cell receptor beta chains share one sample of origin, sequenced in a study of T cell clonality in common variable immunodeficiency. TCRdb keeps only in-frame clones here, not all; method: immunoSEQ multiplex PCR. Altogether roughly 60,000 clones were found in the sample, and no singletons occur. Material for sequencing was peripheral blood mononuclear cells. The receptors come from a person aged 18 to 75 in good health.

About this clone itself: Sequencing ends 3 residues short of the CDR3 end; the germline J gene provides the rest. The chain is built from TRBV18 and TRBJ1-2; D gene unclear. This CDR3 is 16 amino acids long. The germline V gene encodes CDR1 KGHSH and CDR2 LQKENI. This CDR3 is CASSPQREGHLSDYTF. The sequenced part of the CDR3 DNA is TGTGCCAGCTCACCACAGCGGGAGGGCCATTTGTCTGAC.

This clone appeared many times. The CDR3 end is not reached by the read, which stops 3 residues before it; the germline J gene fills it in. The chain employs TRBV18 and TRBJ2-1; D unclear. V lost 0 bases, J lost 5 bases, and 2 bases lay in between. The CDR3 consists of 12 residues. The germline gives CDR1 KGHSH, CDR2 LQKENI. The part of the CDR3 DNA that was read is TGTGCCAGCTCACCACCCGACAATGAG. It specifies CASSPPDNE. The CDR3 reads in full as CASSPPDNEQFF.